The rows below give T cell receptor beta chains drawn from one sample of a study of cytomegalovirus exposure and HLA in healthy donors. Produced via immunoSEQ multiplex PCR; TCRdb's table is partial and in-frame only. Among 150,000 to 200,000 clones listed, 75% were seen once. The sequencing sample was made of PBMCs. All receptors come from a woman in her 40s in good health and CMV-seropositive. The CDR3 runs from the conserved cysteine through the conserved F or W. The D gene is left open where the match is weak. The listing skips clone size in some rows; elsewhere it reads once, few, many or a size class.

j_call clone_size d_call v_call cdr3_nt cdr3_aa
TRBJ2-4 - - TRBV7-6 TGTGCCAGCAGCTCCCCCGGCGGGTACCAGTACTTC CASSSPGGYQYF
TRBJ2-1 - TRBD2 TRBV13 TGTGCCAGCAGCTTCACTAGCGGGAGCAATGAGCAGTTCTTC CASSFTSGSNEQFF
TRBJ2-1 - TRBD2 TRBV14 TGTGCCAGCAGCCGGGGAGCGGGAGCATTCTACAATGAGCAGTTCTTC CASSRGAGAFYNEQFF
TRBJ2-7 - - TRBV7-2 TGTGCCAGCAGCTTAGGGGGGCGCTTCTACGAGCAGTACTTC CASSLGGRFYEQYF
TRBJ2-1 - TRBD1 TRBV28 TGTGCCAGCAGTTTAGGGAGGGACAGGGTCCGCAATGAGCAGTTCTTC CASSLGRDRVRNEQFF
TRBJ1-2 - - TRBV9 TGTGCCCAAGTAGGAGGGGCAGGGTCTAACTATGGCTACACCTTC CAQVGGAGSNYGYTF
TRBJ2-7 - TRBD2 TRBV13 TGTGCCAGCAGGGCGGGAGGTCGGGCGTACGAGCAGTACTTC CASRAGGRAYEQYF
TRBJ2-1 few - TRBV6-5 TGTGCCAGCAGTTACCAGGGGCGGGAGTGGGGGAGTGAGCAGTTCTTC CASSYQGREWGSEQFF
TRBJ2-1 few - TRBV19 TGTGCCAGTAGTCCCCGGGGGAGCTACAATGAGCAGTTCTTC CASSPRGSYNEQFF
TRBJ1-5 - TRBD1 TRBV19 TGTGCCAGTGGATCACAGGGGTCTATTGGCCAGCCCCAGCATTTT CASGSQGSIGQPQHF
TRBJ1-4 - TRBD1 TRBV6-1 TGTGCCAGCAGTGAAGGGGGACAGCCTAATGAAAAACTGTTTTTT CASSEGGQPNEKLFF